This is a list of T cell receptor beta chains from one sample in a study of blood T cell repertoires in COVID-19. Using immunoSEQ multiplex PCR, the repertoire was profiled, and TCRdb retains in-frame clones only, with some absent. Among about 130,000 clones listed, around 83% were seen once. Sequencing was done on a sample of peripheral blood. The source is a man aged 35-49 years with active or convalescent COVID-19. Each CDR3 is given with its conserved first and last residue. D genes are given only for firm matches. Clone size is shown for a subset of rows, as once, few, many or a class of expanded clone.

CDR3 | DNA | size | J | D | V
CASSAADRDTDTQYF | TGTGCCAGCAGCGCTGCGGACAGGGACACAGATACGCAGTATTTT | few | TRBJ2-3 | TRBD1 | TRBV6-4
CASSLLPQGSEQYF | TGCGCCAGCAGCTTGTTACCTCAGGGAAGCGAGCAGTACTTC | . | TRBJ2-7 | . | TRBV5-1
CASESGQETQYF | TGTGCCAGCGAGTCAGGCCAAGAGACCCAGTACTTC | . | TRBJ2-5 | . | TRBV3-1/TRBV3-2
CASSRADTQYF | TGCGCCAGCAGCCGGGCAGATACGCAGTATTTT | . | TRBJ2-3 | . | TRBV5-1
CASSSPAGQGGNQPQHF | TGTGCCAGCAGCTCCCCCGCGGGACAGGGGGGCAATCAGCCCCAGCATTTT | . | TRBJ1-5 | TRBD1 | TRBV7-9
CASSPPGGQGVSNQPQHF | TGTGCCAGCTCACCACCGGGTGGACAGGGGGTGAGCAATCAGCCCCAGCATTTT | . | TRBJ1-5 | TRBD1 | TRBV18
CASGLVLGREPTQPQHF | TGTGCTAGTGGTTTGGTATTAGGCAGGGAACCGACTCAGCCCCAGCATTTT | . | TRBJ1-5 | . | TRBV12-5
CSASPGPGQYF | TGCAGTGCCAGCCCTGGCCCGGGGCAGTACTTC | . | TRBJ2-7 | . | TRBV20-1
CASRKDRGQVELFF | TGTGCCAGCAGAAAGGACAGGGGGCAGGTGGAGCTGTTTTTT | . | TRBJ2-2 | TRBD1 | TRBV6-5
CASSVLGEYKPQETQYF | TGTGCCAGCAGCGTCCTTGGGGAGTACAAGCCACAAGAGACCCAGTACTTC | . | TRBJ2-5 | . | TRBV9
CASSYPTDSFKRTQYF | TGTGCCAGCAGTTACCCCACAGACAGTTTCAAGAGAACCCAGTACTTC | . | TRBJ2-5 | . | TRBV6-2/TRBV6-3
CASSTLHRTENTGELFF | TGCGCCAGCAGCACCCTTCACAGGACAGAGAACACCGGGGAGCTGTTTTTT | . | TRBJ2-2 | . | TRBV5-1
CASSVASRGHGWQFF | TGTGCCAGCAGCGTAGCTTCCAGGGGGCATGGATGGCAGTTCTTC | . | TRBJ2-1 | TRBD1 | TRBV9
CASTSGGGVGYGYTF | TGTGCCAGCACCAGTGGAGGGGGCGTCGGCTATGGCTACACCTTC | . | TRBJ1-2 | TRBD1 | TRBV6-5
CASRGTGELSTEAFF | TGTGCCAGTAGAGGGACAGGGGAACTCAGCACTGAAGCTTTCTTT | . | TRBJ1-1 | TRBD1 | TRBV19
CASSQQAYYEQYF | TGTGCCAGCAGCCAGCAGGCGTACTACGAGCAGTACTTC | . | TRBJ2-7 | . | TRBV3-1/TRBV3-2
CASSQDAGQPQHF | TGTGCCAGCAGCCAAGACGCGGGTCAGCCCCAGCATTTT | . | TRBJ1-5 | . | TRBV3-1/TRBV3-2
CASSLPGPAGEQYF | TGTGCCAGCTCCCTCCCTGGACCGGCGGGGGAGCAGTACTTC | . | TRBJ2-7 | . | TRBV18
CASSSGQGRSYEQYF | TGTGCCAGCAGCTCGGGACAGGGTCGCTCCTACGAGCAGTACTTC | . | TRBJ2-7 | TRBD1 | TRBV11-3
CATSETDRGVGNSPLHF | TGTGCCACCAGTGAAACGGACAGGGGTGTCGGAAATTCACCCCTCCACTTT | . | TRBJ1-6 | TRBD1 | TRBV24-1
CASSPYSTPGLAGYNEQFF | TGTGCCAGCAGCCCATACTCCACTCCAGGCCTAGCGGGTTACAATGAGCAGTTCTTC | . | TRBJ2-1 | TRBD2 | TRBV13
CASSLSGGEYEQYF | TGTGCCAGCAGCTTATCGGGGGGGGAATACGAGCAGTACTTC | . | TRBJ2-7 | TRBD2 | TRBV11-2
CASSLRQGRMGTEAFF | TGTGCCAGCAGCTTACGACAGGGGAGGATGGGCACTGAAGCTTTCTTT | . | TRBJ1-1 | TRBD1 | TRBV3-1/TRBV3-2
CASSIGSSGYTF | TGTGCCAGCAGTATTGGGAGCTCTGGCTACACCTTC | once | TRBJ1-2 | . | TRBV6-5
CASSAYRGPNEKLFF | TGTGCCAGCAGCGCCTACAGGGGGCCCAATGAAAAACTGTTTTTT | . | TRBJ1-4 | TRBD1 | TRBV13
CASSLLGSREQFF | TGTGCCAGCAGCCTCCTAGGTAGTCGAGAGCAGTTCTTC | . | TRBJ2-1 | . | TRBV3-1/TRBV3-2
CASSQPGQGAAGYTF | TGTGCCAGCAGCCAGCCTGGACAGGGGGCTGCAGGCTACACCTTC | . | TRBJ1-2 | TRBD1 | TRBV7-8
CASSVGSSGGQETQYF | TGTGCCAGCAGCGTAGGGTCTAGCGGGGGCCAAGAGACCCAGTACTTC | . | TRBJ2-5 | TRBD2 | TRBV9
CASSRGDSLNTEAFF | TGTGCCAGCAGCAGAGGGGACAGCTTGAACACTGAAGCTTTCTTT | once | TRBJ1-1 | TRBD1 | TRBV7-8
CASSQVSGSAGMEKLFF | TGTGCCAGCAGCCAAGTTTCAGGTTCGGCCGGTATGGAAAAACTGTTTTTT | once | TRBJ1-4 | . | TRBV4-2
CASSQADNQLWPQHF | TGTGCCAGCAGCCAAGCGGACAACCAGTTATGGCCCCAGCATTTT | . | TRBJ1-5 | . | TRBV4-2
CATGIEGTGELFF | TGTGCCACCGGGATTGAGGGCACCGGGGAGCTGTTTTTT | few | TRBJ2-2 | . | TRBV24-1
CASSFVTWNGNSPLHF | TGTGCCAGCAGCTTTGTGACGTGGAACGGGAATTCACCCCTCCACTTT | . | TRBJ1-6 | . | TRBV5-6
CASSLDGMNTEAFF | TGCGCCAGCAGCTTGGACGGGATGAACACTGAAGCTTTCTTT | few | TRBJ1-1 | . | TRBV5-1
CASRLQGVRETQYF | TGCGCCAGCAGATTACAGGGAGTTCGGGAGACCCAGTACTTC | . | TRBJ2-5 | . | TRBV23-1
CASSQGSVRGKAFF | TGTGCCAGCAGCCAAGGATCGGTCAGGGGGAAAGCTTTCTTT | once | TRBJ1-1 | TRBD1 | TRBV3-1/TRBV3-2
CASSLAGGSSYEQYF | TGTGCCAGCAGCTTGGCGGGGGGCTCCTCCTACGAGCAGTACTTC | . | TRBJ2-7 | TRBD2 | TRBV7-2
CATLLGQDGLRGTEAFF | TGTGCCACCTTACTCGGACAGGATGGTCTGCGGGGCACTGAAGCTTTCTTT | . | TRBJ1-1 | . | TRBV21-1
CAISRQLQNTEAFF | TGTGCCATCAGCCGACAGCTCCAGAACACTGAAGCTTTCTTT | . | TRBJ1-1 | . | TRBV10-3
CASSQLGLAGTETQYF | TGCGCCAGCAGCCAATTAGGACTAGCGGGGACAGAGACCCAGTACTTC | few | TRBJ2-5 | TRBD2 | TRBV4-1
CASSLGGGTEAFF | TGCGCCAGCAGCTTGGGGGGCGGCACTGAAGCTTTCTTT | . | TRBJ1-1 | . | TRBV5-1
CASSHRQGSQNIQYF | TGTGCCAGCAGCCACCGACAGGGTTCCCAAAACATTCAGTACTTC | . | TRBJ2-4 | TRBD1 | TRBV3-1/TRBV3-2
CASSKISSGSSYEQYF | TGTGCCAGCAGCAAAATATCATCCGGTTCCTCCTACGAGCAGTACTTC | . | TRBJ2-7 | . | TRBV21-1
CASSVVAGPLNTEAFF | TGTGCCAGCAGCGTAGTGGCAGGGCCTCTGAACACTGAAGCTTTCTTT | . | TRBJ1-1 | . | TRBV9
CASSYSWTGTNQPQHF | TGTGCCAGCAGTTACTCATGGACAGGGACCAATCAGCCCCAGCATTTT | . | TRBJ1-5 | TRBD1 | TRBV6-5
CASSVAQHSGGRQETQYF | TGTGCCAGCAGCGTAGCGCAGCATAGCGGGGGGAGGCAAGAGACCCAGTACTTC | . | TRBJ2-5 | TRBD2 | TRBV9
CASSLNRGLDTEAFF | TGTGCCAGCTCACTAAACAGGGGTTTGGACACTGAAGCTTTCTTT | . | TRBJ1-1 | TRBD1 | TRBV18
CASSLRRGGPTDTQYF | TGTGCCAGCAGCTTAAGACGGGGGGGCCCGACAGATACGCAGTATTTT | . | TRBJ2-3 | TRBD2 | TRBV7-2
CASSYLDGVGTQYF | TGTGCCAGCAGCTACTTAGACGGGGTAGGGACCCAGTACTTC | . | TRBJ2-5 | . | TRBV3-1/TRBV3-2
CASSPRPRKGGTEAFF | TGTGCCAGCAGCCCTCGACCCAGGAAAGGGGGCACTGAAGCTTTCTTT | . | TRBJ1-1 | . | TRBV11-2
CASSERPASYTF | TGTGCCAGCAGCGAAAGACCAGCGAGCTACACCTTC | . | TRBJ1-2 | . | TRBV7-9
CASSYIGQGSTEAFF | TGTGCCAGCAGTTACATAGGACAGGGAAGCACTGAAGCTTTCTTT | once | TRBJ1-1 | TRBD1 | TRBV6-5
CASSLTPSSNTGELFF | TGTGCCAGCAGCTTAACTCCTTCGTCGAACACCGGGGAGCTGTTTTTT | . | TRBJ2-2 | . | TRBV7-3
CAIKGTSGDTGELFF | TGTGCCATCAAAGGGACTAGCGGGGATACCGGGGAGCTGTTTTTT | . | TRBJ2-2 | TRBD2 | TRBV10-3
CASSYSRQGILQETQYF | TGTGCCAGCAGTTACTCGAGGCAGGGGATCCTCCAAGAGACCCAGTACTTC | . | TRBJ2-5 | . | TRBV6-2/TRBV6-3